One sample yielded the 15 T cell receptor beta chains listed below, sequenced in a study of human T cells and chemical hapten exposure. Sample time point: pre-sensitization, week 0. Indicated treatment: therapeutic diphenylcyclopropenone sensitization with weekly scalp DPC. TCRdb passed the RACE reads through MiXCR, listing each CDR3 protein once. The sample consists of 250,000 to 300,000 distinct CDR3 sequences, roughly 7.7% of them appearing once. Material: whole blood, obtained in connection with sensitization to the hapten diphenylcyclopropenone (DPC). These TCRs come from a man between 18 and 35 years old with alopecia areata. Some clones in this sample may be carry-over from other donors' samples.

This clonotype occurred a few times. V usage is TRBV7-3 and J usage is TRBJ1-5, with unresolved D. Trimming stripped 3 bases from V and 5 bases from J, with 14 bases between. The CDR3 contains 15 residues. Germline CDR1 and CDR2: SGHTA and FQGTGA. CDR3 region: CASSLSGSADQPQHF. The CDR3 DNA follows: TGTGCCAGCAGCTTGTCCGGGAGTGCAGATCAGCCCCAGCATTTT. The full variable domain, in which reference TRBV7-3 and TRBJ1-5 provide the parts outside the CDR3, is GAGVSQTPSNKVTEKGKYVELRCDPISGHTALYWYRQSLGQGPEFLIYFQGTGAADDSGLPNDRFFAVRPEGSVSTLKIQRTERGDSAVYLCASSLSGSADQPQHFGDGTRLSIL.

This sequence joins TRBV7-9 and TRBJ2-5; 7 nucleotides agree with TRBD1. V gave up 3 bases and J gave up 0 bases; unmatched junction bases: 7. Germline CDR1 and CDR2: SEHNR and FQNEAQ (reference sequence). The CDR3 length is 16 residues. The CDR3 loop is CASSFPAGTDQETQYF. The DNA of the CDR3 is TGTGCCAGCAGCTTCCCCGCCGGGACAGACCAAGAGACCCAGTACTTC.

This clonotype has only a few counts. This chain uses TRBV20-1 with TRBJ2-2; TRBD1 might be the D (5 bases). The CDR3 spans 13 residues. CDR1 and CDR2 (germline): DFQATT, SNEGSKA (reference sequence). Trimming shortened V by 7 bases and J by 0 bases, and 9 bases separated the two germline ends. CDR3 nucleotides: TGCAGTGGCCAGGGCCCGAACACCGGGGAGCTGTTTTTT. It is translated as CSGQGPNTGELFF.

This chain links TRBV5-1 with TRBJ1-2; D unclear. The germline CDR1 and CDR2 sequences are SGHRS and YFSETQ. The CDR3 totals 11 residues. The V and J ends lost 7 bases and 3 bases respectively, with 7 bases between them. This CDR3 is CASGEHYGYTF. The CDR3 region has the DNA TGCGCCAGCGGCGAGCACTATGGCTACACCTTC.

This clonotype was seen at least ten times. The V gene is TRBV6-5, the J gene TRBJ1-5; TRBD1 might be the D (6 bases). Germline V CDR1 and CDR2: MNHEY, SVGAGI. The CDR3 sequence is 13 residues long. Trimming pared 2 bases from V and 7 bases from J, leaving 9 bases between. CDR3 protein: CASSYGGHQPQHF. In DNA form, the CDR3 reads TGTGCCAGCAGTTACGGGGGGCACCAGCCCCAGCATTTT.

The chain carries TRBV7-2 and TRBJ2-1, with 7 bases identical to TRBD1. Germline V lookup: CDR1 SGHTA, CDR2 FQGNSA. V was clipped by 4 bases and J by 4 bases; unmatched bases: 7. This CDR3 is 15 amino acids long. The CDR3 loop is CASSSPGQSYNEQFF. CDR3 nucleotide sequence: TGTGCCAGCAGCTCTCCGGGACAGTCGTACAATGAGCAGTTCTTC.

This clonotype has more than one count but fewer than ten. The chain is built from TRBV6-5 and TRBJ1-4; TRBD1 might be the D (6 bases). The germline gives CDR1 MNHEY, CDR2 SVGAGI. V was cut by 6 bases and J by 7 bases, with 24 bases left in between. The CDR3 has 17 amino acids. CDR3 nucleotide sequence: TGTGCCAGCAGGCGGACAGACGGACCGAGCTGGGGTGAAAAACTGTTTTTT. Its protein product is CASRRTDGPSWGEKLFF.

This clonotype has more than one count but fewer than ten. V is TRBV7-6 and J is TRBJ1-6; TRBD1 matches 8 bases. The V segment lost 5 bases and the J segment 11 bases; nucleotides outside the gene matches: 8. Germline values: CDR1 SGHVS, CDR2 FNYEAQ. This CDR3 spans 14 amino acids. Written as DNA, the CDR3 is TGTGCCAGCAGCCCATCCCAACAGGGGGCACCCCTCCACTTT. Translation: CASSPSQQGAPLHF.

This chain uses TRBV3-1 with TRBJ1-4; TRBD1 might be the D (5 bases). This CDR3 contains 16 residues. Trimming removed 1 base at V and 5 bases at J, with 14 bases between. Germline V gene data show CDR1 as LGHDT and CDR2 as YNNKEL (reference sequence). CDR3 bases: TGTGCCAGCAGCCAAGGCCGAACAGGCCGGAATGAAAAACTGTTTTTT. Its protein is CASSQGRTGRNEKLFF.

This clonotype was recorded at least ten times. The V and J genes are TRBV6-2 or TRBV6-3 and TRBJ2-7, with TRBD2 matching 7 bases. The germline V gene encodes CDR1 MNHEY and CDR2 SVGEGT. This CDR3 has 13 amino acids. The ends lost 8 bases at V and 4 bases at J; junction bases unmatched: 8. The CDR3 region has the DNA TGTGCCAGCCATCGGGGGGAAATTTACGAGCAGTACTTC. Its translation: CASHRGEIYEQYF.

The chain is built from TRBV4-1 and TRBJ2-4; no reliable D call. Germline CDR1 reads MGHRA; CDR2 reads YSYEKL. The CDR3 runs 14 residues. V was cut by 0 bases and J by 7 bases, with 10 bases left in between. CDR3 in amino acids: CASSQDPDRNIQYF. The CDR3 coding sequence is TGCGCCAGCAGCCAAGACCCGGACCGGAACATTCAGTACTTC.

The rearrangement uses TRBV29-1 and TRBJ2-3; D not resolved. This CDR3 region has 13 residues. Germline CDR1 is SQVTM and CDR2 is ANQGSEA. V lost 3 bases and J 0 bases, leaving 7 bases between the germline ends. The CDR3 spells CSVEVASTDTQYF. CDR3 DNA sequence: TGCAGCGTTGAGGTGGCCAGCACAGATACGCAGTATTTT.

This clonotype was found many times. This chain links TRBV2 with TRBJ1-4; a possible D gene is TRBD1 (6 bases). The V and J ends lost 2 bases and 3 bases respectively, with 28 bases between them. The CDR3 runs to 21 residues. Germline V CDR1 and CDR2: SNHLY, FYNNEI. CDR3 amino acids: CASSELPQDSGSPGANEKLFF. The DNA of the CDR3 is TGTGCCAGCAGTGAACTCCCGCAGGACAGTGGATCCCCTGGTGCTAATGAAAAACTGTTTTTT. Complete variable domain (other parts from reference TRBV2 and TRBJ1-4): EPEVTQTPSHQVTQMGQEVILRCVPISNHLYFYWYRQILGQKVEFLVSFYNNEISEKSEIFDDQFSVERPDGSNFTLKIRSTKLEDSAMYFCASSELPQDSGSPGANEKLFFGSGTQLSVL.

This clonotype has a handful of counts. The V and J genes are TRBV25-1 and TRBJ1-2; D unresolved. The CDR3 has 14 amino acids. V dropped 3 bases and J dropped 2 bases, with 10 bases sitting between them. Per the germline V gene, CDR1 is MGHDK and CDR2 is SYGVNS. The CDR3 spells CASSDPVGNYGYTF. DNA of the CDR3: TGTGCCAGCAGTGACCCCGTTGGAAACTATGGCTACACCTTC.

The CDR3 bases are TGCGCCAGCAGCCAGGGACTAGCGGGGGGGCCCGACACAGATACGCAGTATTTT. Residues: CASSQGLAGGPDTDTQYF. The chain uses TRBV4-3 and TRBJ2-3; 16 nucleotides line up with TRBD2. Per germline, CDR1 LGHNA and CDR2 YSLEER. Trimming cost V 3 bases and J 2 bases; bases outside gene matches: 5. CDR3 length: 18 amino acids.